The entry that follows covers one T cell receptor (beta chain) sequence. As yet, its antigen is unknown. The data derive from a study of cytomegalovirus exposure and HLA in healthy donors. General study points: TCR beta sequences reportedly predicted most subjects' HLA-A and HLA-B alleles accurately. Some TCR beta chains (roughly 160 of them) were listed as cytomegalovirus-associated. In a later analysis, most CMV-associated TCR beta chains appeared HLA-restricted. TCR beta chain V- and J-gene trimming was linked, in a later analysis, to a missense variant in DCLRE1C.

V gave up 4 bases and J gave up 0 bases; unmatched junction bases: 11. This CDR3 region has 17 residues. The germline gives CDR1 PRHDT, CDR2 FYEKMQ (reference sequence). The PCR was carried out with 60 Vbeta primers and 13 Jbeta primers. TCRdb keeps only in-frame clones here, not all; method: immunoSEQ multiplex PCR. The sample has around 100,000 clones; approximately 70% are singletons. The TCR comes from a man aged 25 to 40 in good health and CMV-seropositive. Source material: PBMCs. J is TRBJ2-7 and V is TRBV13; the match to TRBD2 covers 8 bases. The CDR3 reads CASSSWAAGGFSYEQYF. The CDR3 coding sequence is TGTGCCAGCAGCTCCTGGGCGGCGGGGGGCTTCTCCTACGAGCAGTACTTC.